This T cell receptor beta chain was sequenced in a study of Siglec-9 on CD8 T cells in melanoma (dated by TCRdb to the late 2010s). Describing the broader study: Siglec-9 expression on CD8+ T cells and the role of Siglec-9 in regulating T cells in the melanoma tumor microenvironment were investigated in the study.

The receptor library was made with the immunoSEQ multiplex PCR assay. Held by TCRdb, this immuneACCESS table contains in-frame sequences only and omits some clones. Under half of the omission traces to an unresolved V gene where checked; the cause of the rest is unknown. For this sample there are over a thousand clones; roughly 64% appear just once. 17% of the sample goes to the ten largest clones. Broader findings and caveats from the paper: According to the reported findings, Siglec-9 marked and regulated a subset of effector memory CD8+ T cells that seemed to build up inside melanoma tumors.

With respect to this clone: The target of this receptor is not known. Qualities for individual bases were not recorded, and no much larger clone is one base off.

At the junction V is shortened by 5 bases and J by 2 bases; bases outside the gene matches: 6. From a lookup of the germline V gene, CDR1 and CDR2 are MNHEY and SVGAGI. The cysteine opens and the phenylalanine closes a CDR3 of 15 amino acids. This entry keeps only the CDR3 DNA: 45 bases, framed from base 1. Source material: Siglec-9+ CD8+ T cells sorted from blood. The cell subset or site label here, explained by the study, means: CD8 T cells expressing Siglec-9. This receptor chain uses TRBV6-5 and TRBJ2-1; 7 bases in between match TRBD2. This sequence originates from a human donor in good health. Read as DNA, the sequence is TGTGCCAGCAGTAACGGGGGGTTCGCCTACAATGAGCAGTTCTTC. Translation gives CASSNGGFAYNEQFF.